One and the same sample provided the 21 T cell receptor beta chains below, sequenced in a study of beta chain features in type 1 diabetes. cDNA synthesis used the whole RNA isolate, giving expressed TCRB sequences. This table comes from immunoSEQ multiplex PCR, and its TCRdb copy is limited to in-frame clones, with some not included. Counted here are about half a million clones, over 9.5% occurring once; the ten biggest clones make up 0.045% to 0.05%. The sample taken for sequencing was naive CD4+ T cells from blood. The receptors derive from a woman under 30 in good health.

This clone was found a few times. The J gene is TRBJ2-5, the V gene TRBV9; 8 bases align to TRBD2. CDR1 is SGDLS, CDR2 YYNGEE, per germline. Trimming removed 3 bases from V and 5 bases from J; junction bases left unmatched: 3. There are 13 residues in the CDR3. The CDR3 here is CASSAGTRETQYF. CDR3 nucleotide sequence: TGTGCCAGCAGCGCCGGGACTAGGGAGACCCAGTACTTC.

This clone was counted between two and nine times. The rearrangement uses TRBV2 and TRBJ2-7, with D possibly matching TRBD1 (6 bases). The CDR3 has 11 residues. The germline CDR1 and CDR2 sequences are SNHLY and FYNNEI. V lost 5 bases, J lost 7 bases, and 9 bases lay in between. CDR3 loop: CASSSTGEQYV. The DNA for the CDR3 is TGTGCCAGCAGTTCCACAGGGGAGCAGTACGTC.

The chain links TRBV29-1 to TRBJ2-1; 12 nucleotides align to TRBD2. CDR1 and CDR2 (germline): SQVTM, ANQGSEA. The CDR3 consists of 19 residues. Losses at the gene ends were 6 bases for V and 2 bases for J; bases not matched to a gene: 17. The chain's CDR3 is CSVVKPLAGGEMTYNEQFF. CDR3 in DNA: TGCAGCGTAGTCAAGCCTCTAGCGGGAGGGGAAATGACCTACAATGAGCAGTTCTTC.

This clone was seen only a few times. The chain is built from TRBV2 and TRBJ2-1; D gene uncertain. V was trimmed by 6 bases and J by 2 bases, leaving 8 bases between them. The CDR3 is 13 amino acids. CDR1 SNHLY and CDR2 FYNNEI come from the germline V gene. The CDR3 nucleotides are TGTGCCAGCAGGGCAAGGACCTACAATGAGCAGTTCTTC. This gives the protein CASRARTYNEQFF. The full variable domain, rest sourced from reference TRBV2 and TRBJ2-1, is EPEVTQTPSHQVTQMGQEVILRCVPISNHLYFYWYRQILGQKVEFLVSFYNNEISEKSEIFDDQFSVERPDGSNFTLKIRSTKLEDSAMYFCASRARTYNEQFFGPGTRLTVL.

CDR3 amino acids: CASSLPRMSGETKNIQYF. Written as DNA, the CDR3 is TGTGCCAGCAGTTTGCCTCGGATGTCGGGGGAGACCAAAAACATTCAGTACTTC. This chain joins TRBV27 and TRBJ2-4; weak D call: TRBD2 (6 bases). The CDR3 has 18 amino acids. From germline, CDR1 is MNHEY and CDR2 SMNVEV (reference sequence). V shed 3 bases and J shed 2 bases, with 20 bases lying between them.

This clone was observed once. The chain is built from TRBV29-1 and TRBJ2-2, with a weak D call TRBD2 (6 bases). Germline V gene lookup returns CDR1 SQVTM and CDR2 ANQGSEA. The CDR3 length is 14 residues. V gave up 7 bases and J gave up 5 bases, with 17 bases separating them. The CDR3: CSATGLPVTGELFF. CDR3 nucleotide sequence: TGCAGCGCAACGGGACTTCCGGTTACCGGGGAGCTGTTTTTT.

The rearrangement joins TRBV19 to TRBJ2-5; D gene unclear. Germline V gene data show CDR1 as LNHDA and CDR2 as SQIVND (reference sequence). Trimming left V 3 bases short and J 3 bases short, with 11 bases between. The length of the CDR3 is 14 residues. The DNA of the CDR3 is TGTGCCAGTAGTATTGGACGGTCAAAAGAGACCCAGTACTTC. It codes for CASSIGRSKETQYF.

This clone occurred a few times. This chain links TRBV28 with TRBJ1-2; D is undetermined. Deletions cut 4 bases from V and 8 bases from J, with 11 bases between. Germline values: CDR1 MDHEN, CDR2 SYDVKM. This CDR3 is built from 12 residues. The CDR3 DNA reads as TGTGCCAGCAGTTCCGCCCGAGCGGGCTACACCTTC. Translating it yields CASSSARAGYTF.

This clone was detected only a few times. The chain links TRBV7-2 to TRBJ2-5; no clear D gene. The CDR3 spans 13 residues. CDR1 and CDR2 from the germline V gene are SGHTA and FQGNSA. The ends were cut back, 1 base at V and 5 bases at J, with 8 bases in the middle. The CDR3, as DNA: TGTGCCAGCAGCTTAGATCTAGAGGAGACCCAGTACTTC. It encodes CASSLDLEETQYF.

This clone has a handful of counts. Other DNA sequences in this specimen translate into the identical CDR3. The V and J genes are TRBV30 and TRBJ1-1; D is unclear. Germline V gives CDR1 GTSNPN, CDR2 SVGIG (reference sequence). V was clipped by 4 bases and J by 1 base, with 13 bases between them. The CDR3 is 14 residues long. The CDR3: CAWIWVTKNTEAFF. CDR3 DNA sequence: TGTGCCTGGATTTGGGTGACAAAGAACACTGAAGCTTTCTTT. Together with reference TRBV30 and TRBJ1-1, the CDR3 gives the full variable domain: SQTIHQWPATLVQPVGSPLSLECTVEGTSNPNLYWYRQAAGRGLQLLFYSVGIGQISSEVPQNLSASRPQDRQFILSSKKLLLSDSGFYLCAWIWVTKNTEAFFGQGTRLTVV.

The CDR3: CASSEIRGNTGELFF. CDR3 in DNA: TGTGCCAGCAGCGAAATCCGGGGGAACACCGGGGAGCTGTTTTTT. This chain connects TRBV11-2 to TRBJ2-2; possibly TRBD2 for D (5 bases). Trimming cost V 5 bases and J 1 base, with 11 bases left between them. CDR1 is SGHAT and CDR2 is FQNNGV in the germline V gene. The CDR3 is 15 amino acids.

The chain employs TRBV13 and TRBJ2-3; 9 nucleotides line up with TRBD2. Unmatched junction bases numbered 16, after V lost 1 base and J lost 2 bases. The germline V gene has CDR1 PRHDT and CDR2 FYEKMQ (reference sequence). There are 20 residues in the CDR3. The CDR3 reads CASSLVAYFSGRGNTDTQYF. The CDR3 nucleotides read TGTGCCAGCAGCTTAGTGGCGTATTTTAGCGGGAGAGGGAACACAGATACGCAGTATTTT.

The sample holds a few counts of this clone. The chain couples TRBV13 to TRBJ2-3, with TRBD2 identical over 13 bases. The CDR3 covers 18 residues. Germline CDR1 is PRHDT and CDR2 is FYEKMQ (reference sequence). V lost 5 bases and J lost 3; bases outside the gene matches: 11. Here the CDR3 reads CASSDPKGLAGRTDTQYF. The CDR3 bases are TGTGCCAGCAGCGATCCGAAGGGACTAGCGGGGAGAACAGATACGCAGTATTTT.

The rearrangement links TRBV9 to TRBJ2-1, with 13 bases matching TRBD2. CDR1 is SGDLS, CDR2 YYNGEE, per germline. This CDR3 contains 18 residues. The V segment lost 4 bases and the J segment 9 bases; nucleotides outside the gene matches: 16. CDR3 residues: CASSPRPQTSGGAIEQFF. In DNA, the CDR3 is TGTGCCAGCAGCCCCCGTCCCCAAACTAGCGGGGGGGCGATTGAGCAGTTCTTC. Using reference TRBV9 and TRBJ2-1 for the parts outside the CDR3, the full variable domain is DSGVTQTPKHLITATGQRVTLRCSPRSGDLSVYWYQQSLDQGLQFLIQYYNGEERAKGNILERFSAQQFPDLHSELNLSSLELGDSALYFCASSPRPQTSGGAIEQFFGPGTRLTVL.

This clone was observed a handful of times. This rearrangement joins TRBV9 to TRBJ2-3; TRBD2 agrees at 9 bases. This CDR3 comprises 15 residues. V shed 0 bases and J 6 bases; nucleotides not matched to a gene: 5. Germline V gene sequence: CDR1 SGDLS, CDR2 YYNGEE. The CDR3 protein is CASSVAGTSMDTQYF. The CDR3 bases are TGTGCCAGCAGCGTAGCCGGGACTAGCATGGATACGCAGTATTTT.

With respect to this clone: Relative to the germline gene, one junction end is altered; a read error may explain this. This chain connects TRBV7-2 to TRBJ2-7; D might be TRBD2 (6 bases). This CDR3 is built from 14 residues. Germline V gene lookup returns CDR1 SGHTA and CDR2 FQGNSA. The CDR3 DNA is TGTGCCAGCAGCTTAGGTACTAGCTCCCACGAGCAGTACTTC. This sequence encodes CASSLGTSSHEQYF.

The rearrangement links TRBV4-2 to TRBJ2-1; 9 nucleotides align to TRBD2. Germline V gene lookup returns CDR1 LGHNA and CDR2 YNFKEQ. Unmatched junction bases numbered 11, after V lost 4 bases and J lost 7 bases. There are 16 residues in the CDR3. The CDR3 nucleotides read TGTGCCAGCAGCCCCGCTTGGGGCGGGGGGGCGAATGAGCAGTTCTTC. It specifies CASSPAWGGGANEQFF.

J is TRBJ2-3 and V is TRBV19, with unresolved D. CDR1 is LNHDA and CDR2 is SQIVND in the germline V gene (reference sequence). This CDR3 has 14 amino acids. Trimming removed 4 bases at V and 3 bases at J, with 11 bases between. DNA of the CDR3: TGTGCCAGTAGTAAACGGGTACAAACAGATACGCAGTATTTT. Translating it yields CASSKRVQTDTQYF.

V is TRBV18 and J is TRBJ2-4, with D unclear. Per germline, CDR1 KGHSH and CDR2 LQKENI. The CDR3 totals 19 residues. The V end was cut by 3 bases, the J end by 0 bases, with 21 bases between. CDR3 DNA: TGTGCCAGCTCACCTGGAGAGGAACATGTCGTGTTAGCCAAAAACATTCAGTACTTC. Residues: CASSPGEEHVVLAKNIQYF.

This clone showed up just a few times. The chain joins TRBV14 to TRBJ2-3; D call uncertain. Deletions cut 1 base from V and 1 base from J, with 6 bases between. Germline V lookup: CDR1 SGHDN, CDR2 FVKESK. The CDR3 has 14 residues. CDR3 DNA sequence: TGTGCCAGCAGCCAAGTCACGGGCACAGATACGCAGTATTTT. Translation: CASSQVTGTDTQYF.

J is TRBJ2-7 and V is TRBV7-9, with TRBD1 identical over 8 bases. Germline V gives CDR1 SEHNR, CDR2 FQNEAQ (reference sequence). V lost 5 bases and J lost 5; bases outside the gene matches: 5. The CDR3 has 13 amino acids. The CDR3 DNA reads TGTGCCAGCAGCCTTAACAGGGGGGACGAGCAGTACGTC. It specifies CASSLNRGDEQYV.